This T cell receptor (beta chain) was obtained from a study of blood T cells in healthy people across ages. Peripheral blood samples of 7.5 to 10 milliliters were drawn from each donor. In germline, CDR1 is SQVTM, CDR2 ANQGSEA. V lost 5 bases and J lost 5, with 12 bases in between. CDR3 length: 12 residues. A sample-barcoded 5' primer and a J-beta primer mix were used in a second PCR of about 7 to 12 cycles. TCRdb redid the calling of the 5' RACE reads with MiXCR, one entry per CDR3 protein. The sample records around 1,900,000 distinct CDR3 sequences, around 42% being singletons. This clonotype was sampled from a human donor in good health. The chain combines TRBV29-1 with TRBJ1-1, with D tentatively TRBD1 (6 bases). Sequenced sample: blood. CDR3 coding DNA: TGCAGCGTTAGTACAGGGAATACTGAAGCTTTCTTT. It specifies CSVSTGNTEAFF.